Below, 15 T cell receptor beta chains from the same sample are listed, as sequenced in a study of T cells in Graves' hyperthyroidism and ophthalmopathy. RNA transcripts yielded amplified TCR beta CDR3 regions. The HTBI primer set served for first-round RT-PCR of the TCR CDR3. TCRdb used MiXCR to reprocess the multiplex PCR reads, holding one entry per CDR3 protein. Of hundreds of thousands of distinct CDR3 sequences in the sample, 35% to 45% were seen once. Input material: blood. All receptors come from a young man with Graves' hyperthyroidism.

This clonotype was seen at least ten times. The chain has TRBV7-8 and TRBJ1-4, with D possibly TRBD1 on 6 matching bases. There are 13 residues in the CDR3. CDR1 is SGHVS and CDR2 is FQNEAQ in the germline V gene. V lost 5 bases and J lost 8, with 12 bases in between. The CDR3 sequence is CASSGRQAEKLFF. In DNA form, the CDR3 reads TGTGCCAGCAGCGGGCGACAGGCCGAAAAACTGTTTTTT.

The rearrangement uses TRBV15 and TRBJ1-4, with unresolved D. Germline V CDR1 and CDR2: LNHNV, YYDKDF (reference sequence). The CDR3 runs 16 residues. V was shortened by 4 bases and J by 3 bases, with 15 bases between the two germline ends. DNA for the CDR3: TGTGCCACCAGCACGAGGCTAGCGGGATCTAATGAAAAACTGTTTTTT. Translating it yields CATSTRLAGSNEKLFF.

The rearrangement uses TRBV5-6 and TRBJ1-6, with 7 bases aligning to TRBD1. V lost 5 bases to trimming and J lost 2 bases; unmatched junction nucleotides: 1. Germline assignment: CDR1 SGHDT and CDR2 YYEEEE. CDR3 size: 14 residues. CDR3 sequence: CASRQGTYNSPLHF. The CDR3 DNA is TGTGCCAGCAGACAGGGGACCTATAATTCACCCCTCCACTTT.

Concerning this clonotype itself: This may come from a read error, since a much larger clone is one base off. The chain carries TRBV7-2 and TRBJ1-2, with no clear D. This CDR3 comprises 11 residues. V was trimmed by 5 bases and J by 9 bases, leaving 10 bases between them. Germline V lookup: CDR1 SGHTA, CDR2 FQGNSA. The CDR3 sequence: CASSRVYSYTF. The CDR3 nucleotides are TGTGCCAGCAGCAGGGTTTATAGCTACACCTTC.

As to this clonotype: One base away lies a much larger clone, so this may be a sequencing read error. This chain uses TRBV15 with TRBJ2-2; TRBD2 agrees at 7 bases. This CDR3 contains 14 residues. The germline V gene encodes CDR1 LNHNV and CDR2 YYDKDF (reference sequence). CDR3 coding DNA: TGTTCCAGTTCAGGAGGGAGGGGCACCGGGGAGCTGTTTTTT. It encodes CSSSGGRGTGELFF.

In this sample, this clonotype turned up many times. For the CDR3, the DNA is TGTGCCAGCATGACTGCGAGCTCCTATAATTCACCCCTCCACTTT. Its translation is CASMTASSYNSPLHF. The V gene is TRBV2, the J gene TRBJ1-6; D gene unclear. Between the trimmed V and J ends, which lost 7 bases and 0 bases, there was a span of 10 bases. From germline, CDR1 is SNHLY and CDR2 FYNNEI. The CDR3 consists of 15 residues.

The rearrangement links TRBV6-1 to TRBJ2-7, with TRBD1 identical over 7 bases. Germline-derived CDR1 and CDR2 are MNHNS and SASEGT. V dropped 11 bases and J dropped 1; count of bases not matched to a gene: 8. This CDR3 is built from 13 residues. The CDR3 region is CAAGQVPSYEQYF. In DNA form, the CDR3 reads TGTGCCGCAGGACAGGTTCCTTCCTACGAGCAGTACTTC.

V is TRBV9 and J is TRBJ1-2, with 7 bases aligning to TRBD1. The CDR3 totals 15 residues. CDR1 and CDR2 from the germline V gene are SGDLS and YYNGEE. Germline trimming cut 3 bases from V and 5 bases from J; bases unmatched to any gene: 10. The DNA of the CDR3 is TGTGCCAGCAGCGAGAGGGACAGTGGACCGTATGGCTACACCTTC. It encodes CASSERDSGPYGYTF.

Regarding this clonotype: Germline and junction disagree at one end, which may indicate a read error. CDR3 amino acids: CASSYVTAARGEKLFF. In DNA form, the CDR3 reads TGTGCCAGCAGTTACGTAACGGCGGCGCGCGGCGAAAAACTGTTTTTT. The chain carries TRBV10-3 and TRBJ1-4; D ambiguous. The germline V gene has CDR1 ENHRY and CDR2 SYGVKD. The CDR3 loop spans 16 amino acids.

This clonotype was seen at least ten times. The V call is TRBV19, the J call TRBJ2-7; tentatively, D is TRBD1 or TRBD2 (5 bases each). From germline, CDR1 is LNHDA and CDR2 SQIVND (reference sequence). The CDR3 consists of 15 residues. Trimming cost V 5 bases and J 0 bases, with 14 bases left between them. The CDR3 is CASSPWDDSSYEQYF. For the CDR3, the DNA is TGTGCCAGTAGTCCCTGGGACGACAGCTCCTACGAGCAGTACTTC.

This chain connects TRBV15 to TRBJ2-7; 10 bases match TRBD2. The CDR3 is made up of 15 amino acids. Germline-derived CDR1 and CDR2 are LNHNV and YYDKDF (reference sequence). V lost 3 bases to trimming and J lost 1 base; unmatched junction nucleotides: 3. CDR3 DNA: TGTGCCACCAGCAGCGGGACTAGCGCGTCCTACGAGCAGTACTTC. Its protein product is CATSSGTSASYEQYF.

Remarks on this clonotype: Given a much more abundant clone one base away, this may be a read error. V gene TRBV2 combines with J gene TRBJ1-4; no clear D gene. This CDR3 has 15 residues. Germline assignment: CDR1 SNHLY and CDR2 FYNNEI. V was pared by 4 bases and J by 0 bases, with 9 bases between. The CDR3 protein is CASSVAIPTNEKLFF. CDR3 nucleotides: TGTGCCAGCAGTGTCGCAATACCAACTAATGAAAAACTGTTTTTT. Supplemented by reference TRBV2 and TRBJ1-4, the full variable domain reads EPEVTQTPSHQVTQMGQEVILRCVPISNHLYFYWYRQILGQKVEFLVSFYNNEISEKSEIFDDQFSVERPDGSNFTLKIRSTKLEDSAMYFCASSVAIPTNEKLFFGSGTQLSVL.

In its sample, this clonotype was seen a few times. The genes are TRBV7-6 and TRBJ1-1, with D possibly being TRBD1 (5 bases). V lost 5 bases, J lost 4 bases, and 14 bases lay in between. This CDR3 spans 14 amino acids. Germline V gene sequence: CDR1 SGHVS, CDR2 FNYEAQ. Here the CDR3 DNA reads TGTGCCAGCAGCCCGGACATCTGGGGCACTGAAGCTTTCTTT. It yields the protein CASSPDIWGTEAFF.

This clonotype showed up many times. The rearrangement joins TRBV19 to TRBJ1-2; the D is unclear. Germline CDR1 reads LNHDA; CDR2 reads SQIVND (reference sequence). The ends were cut back, 6 bases at V and 6 bases at J, with 14 bases in the middle. The CDR3 runs 13 residues. CDR3 region: CASRGRLDHGYTF. The CDR3 coding sequence is TGTGCCAGTAGAGGTCGGTTGGACCATGGCTACACCTTC.

The CDR3 here is CASSLDPLETQYF. The CDR3 nucleotides read TGTGCCAGCAGTTTGGACCCCCTAGAGACCCAGTACTTC. The J gene is TRBJ2-5, the V gene TRBV7-2; no clear D gene. There are 13 residues in the CDR3. The V gene lost 6 bases and the J gene lost 4 bases, with 12 bases spanning the gap. Looked up from germline, CDR1 is SGHTA and CDR2 is FQGNSA. Complete variable domain (other parts from reference TRBV7-2 and TRBJ2-5): GAGVSQSPSNKVTEKGKDVELRCDPISGHTALYWYRQSLGQGLEFLIYFQGNSAPDKSGLPSDRFSAERTGGSVSTLTIQRTQQEDSAVYLCASSLDPLETQYFGPGTRLLVL.